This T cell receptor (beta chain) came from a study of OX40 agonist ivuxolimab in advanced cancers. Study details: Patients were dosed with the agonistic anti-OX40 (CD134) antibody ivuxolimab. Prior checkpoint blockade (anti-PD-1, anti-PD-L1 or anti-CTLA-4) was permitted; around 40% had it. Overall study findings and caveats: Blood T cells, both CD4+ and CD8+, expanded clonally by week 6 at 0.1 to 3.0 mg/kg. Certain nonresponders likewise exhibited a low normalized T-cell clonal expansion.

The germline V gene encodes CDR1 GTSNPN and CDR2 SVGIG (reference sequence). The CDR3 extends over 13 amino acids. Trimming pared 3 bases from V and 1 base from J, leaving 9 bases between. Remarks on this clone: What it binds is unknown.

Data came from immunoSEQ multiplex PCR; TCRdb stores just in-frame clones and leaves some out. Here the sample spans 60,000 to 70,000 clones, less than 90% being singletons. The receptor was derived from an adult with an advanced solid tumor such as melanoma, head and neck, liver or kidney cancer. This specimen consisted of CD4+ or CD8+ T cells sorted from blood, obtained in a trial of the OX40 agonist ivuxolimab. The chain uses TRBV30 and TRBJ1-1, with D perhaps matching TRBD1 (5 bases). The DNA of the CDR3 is TGTGCCTGGAGCCTAGGGGCGAACACTGAAGCTTTCTTT. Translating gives CAWSLGANTEAFF.